One and the same sample provided the 26 T cell receptor beta chains below, sequenced in a study of blood T cell repertoires in COVID-19. TCRdb keeps only in-frame clones here, not all; method: immunoSEQ multiplex PCR. The table records about 140,000 clones, about 87% of them present only once. Sequenced sample: peripheral blood. These receptors were collected from a human donor in a cohort sampled during active COVID-19.

J is TRBJ1-2 and V is TRBV11-1; 8 bases are shared with TRBD1. Germline trimming cut 2 bases from V and 8 bases from J; bases unmatched to any gene: 4. The CDR3 loop spans 13 amino acids. Germline values: CDR1 SGHAT, CDR2 FQDESV (reference sequence). The CDR3 reads CASSLQGARGYTF. CDR3 nucleotides: TGTGCCAGCAGCTTACAGGGGGCGCGAGGCTACACCTTC.

V gene TRBV30 combines with J gene TRBJ2-7; the D gene is possibly TRBD1 (6 bases). Germline loops: CDR1 GTSNPN, CDR2 SVGIG (reference sequence). Trimming shortened V by 4 bases and J by 4 bases, and 17 bases separated the two germline ends. This CDR3 is 14 amino acids long. The CDR3, as DNA: TGTGCCTGGACCGGACAGTCGGGTGCTTACGAGCAGTACTTC. This sequence encodes CAWTGQSGAYEQYF.

The rearrangement uses TRBV15 and TRBJ2-3; 9 nucleotides align to TRBD1. The V gene end was trimmed by 5 bases and the J gene end by 1 base; junction bases not matched to a gene: 4. The CDR3 runs 15 residues. The germline CDR1 and CDR2 sequences are LNHNV and YYDKDF (reference sequence). For the CDR3, the DNA is TGTGCCACCAGCCAAACAGGGGGCGGCACAGATACGCAGTATTTT. This encodes CATSQTGGGTDTQYF. Together with reference TRBV15 and TRBJ2-3, the CDR3 gives the full variable domain: DAMVIQNPRYQVTQFGKPVTLSCSQTLNHNVMYWYQQKSSQAPKLLFHYYDKDFNNEADTPDNFQSRRPNTSFCFLDIRSPGLGDTAMYLCATSQTGGGTDTQYFGPGTRLTVL.

The chain employs TRBV18 and TRBJ1-1; a possible D gene is TRBD1 (5 bases). This CDR3 has 13 amino acids. V lost 7 bases to trimming and J lost 1 base, with 10 bases between them. CDR1 is KGHSH and CDR2 is LQKENI in the germline V gene. The CDR3 DNA reads TGTGCCAGCTTTCCGGGGGGGAACACTGAAGCTTTCTTT. Amino acid sequence: CASFPGGNTEAFF. Combining the CDR3 with reference TRBV18 and TRBJ1-1 gives the whole variable domain NAGVMQNPRHLVRRRGQEARLRCSPMKGHSHVYWYRQLPEEGLKFMVYLQKENIIDESGMPKERFSAEFPKEGPSILRIQQVVRGDSAAYFCASFPGGNTEAFFGQGTRLTVV.

This chain connects TRBV27 to TRBJ2-7; possibly TRBD2 for D (5 bases). Germline loops: CDR1 MNHEY, CDR2 SMNVEV (reference sequence). This CDR3 region has 11 residues. V lost 5 bases and J 7 bases, leaving 9 bases between the germline ends. CDR3 in DNA: TGTGCCAGCAGTAAGGGAGCGGAGCAGTACTTC. It specifies CASSKGAEQYF.

This clone was observed once. The gene calls are TRBV21-1 and TRBJ2-5; the D call TRBD2 from the table was never checked on the DNA. TRBV21-1 is reported as a pseudogene. The CDR3 sequence is 16 residues long. CDR3 in amino acids: CASTHSPGRGQETQYF. The CDR3 region has the DNA TGTGCCAGCACCCACTCCCCTGGGAGGGGCCAAGAGACCCAGTACTTC.

The chain combines TRBV7-9 with TRBJ2-1, with 7 bases identical to TRBD2. Trimming took 5 bases from V and 5 from J; bases not matched to a gene: 9. The CDR3 is 15 amino acids. Looked up from germline, CDR1 is SEHNR and CDR2 is FQNEAQ (reference sequence). The CDR3 DNA sequence: TGTGCCAGCAGCACCGGGGGGAATCCCGACAATGAGCAGTTCTTC. Translated: CASSTGGNPDNEQFF.

The chain uses TRBV7-3 and TRBJ2-5; 7 bases line up with TRBD1. The CDR3 is 18 amino acids. Germline trimming cut 5 bases from V and 1 base from J; bases unmatched to any gene: 16. Germline V gene sequence: CDR1 SGHTA, CDR2 FQGTGA. CDR3: CASSDPRGSGTAQETQYF. CDR3 nucleotides: TGTGCCAGCAGCGATCCTCGAGGATCTGGGACAGCCCAAGAGACCCAGTACTTC.

The chain joins TRBV4-1 to TRBJ2-7; 7 bases align to TRBD2. Germline V gene lookup returns CDR1 MGHRA and CDR2 YSYEKL. V gave up 0 bases and J gave up 0 bases; unmatched junction bases: 2. The CDR3 is 15 residues long. The CDR3 nucleotides read TGCGCCAGCAGCCAAGAGGGAGGGGCCTCCTACGAGCAGTACTTC. Translated, it gives CASSQEGGASYEQYF.

The CDR3 spells CASSPSGLSGELFF. Here the CDR3 DNA reads TGTGCCAGCAGTCCGTCGGGACTATCCGGGGAGCTGTTTTTT. This sequence joins TRBV6-2 or TRBV6-3 and TRBJ2-2, with 7 bases matching TRBD2. The CDR3 consists of 14 residues. J lost 6 bases, V lost 5 bases, and 6 bases had no gene match. Germline V gene sequence: CDR1 MNHEY, CDR2 SVGEGT.

The rearrangement uses TRBV6-2 or TRBV6-3 and TRBJ2-4, with a possible D match to TRBD1 (5 bases). The CDR3 has 18 residues. Germline CDR1 is MNHEY and CDR2 is SVGEGT. V lost 0 bases and J 2 bases, leaving 17 bases between the germline ends. In DNA, the CDR3 is TGTGCCAGCAGTTACTCGGTTCGGCAGGGAAAGACCAAAAACATTCAGTACTTC. This gives the protein CASSYSVRQGKTKNIQYF.

The chain employs TRBV5-1 and TRBJ1-1; D is possibly TRBD1 (5 bases). The CDR3 runs 19 residues. Germline V CDR1 and CDR2: SGHRS, YFSETQ. Between the trimmed V and J ends, which lost 4 bases and 0 bases, there was a span of 25 bases. DNA for the CDR3: TGCGCCAGCAGCCCTCCTGGGGCGGGGACGACAAAGGTGAACACTGAAGCTTTCTTT. As protein: CASSPPGAGTTKVNTEAFF.

This rearrangement joins TRBV2 to TRBJ1-3; tentative D call: TRBD1 (6 bases). The CDR3 consists of 16 residues. CDR1 is SNHLY and CDR2 is FYNNEI in the germline V gene. With 6 bases removed from V and 0 bases from J, the gap between germline ends came to 15 bases. The CDR3 coding sequence is TGTGCCAGCAGGCTAAGGGACAATAACTCTGGAAACACCATATATTTT. Residues: CASRLRDNNSGNTIYF.

This chain links TRBV6-5 with TRBJ2-7, with TRBD2 matching over 8 bases. Germline V gene lookup returns CDR1 MNHEY and CDR2 SVGAGI. The CDR3 is made up of 12 amino acids. Unmatched junction bases numbered 2, after V lost 6 bases and J lost 4 bases. The CDR3 nucleotides are TGTGCCAGCAGCCGCGGGGGGTACGAGCAGTACTTC. Its translation: CASSRGGYEQYF.

This chain uses TRBV19 with TRBJ2-7, with D possibly being TRBD2 (5 bases). Germline CDR1 LNHDA, CDR2 SQIVND (reference sequence). The CDR3 sequence is 12 residues long. Deletions cut 6 bases from V and 6 bases from J, with 12 bases between. In DNA form, the CDR3 reads TGTGCCAGTAGAGAGGGCATGGGCGAGCAGTACTTC. This gives the protein CASREGMGEQYF.

V usage is TRBV5-8 and J usage is TRBJ1-5; TRBD1 agrees at 8 bases. Germline loops: CDR1 SGHTS, CDR2 YDEGEE. The CDR3 is 15 residues long. After removal of 2 bases from V and 2 bases from J, the junction contained 3 bases not matched to a gene. CDR3 amino acids: CASSLVTGGNQPQHF. CDR3 bases: TGTGCCAGCAGCTTAGTGACAGGGGGCAATCAGCCCCAGCATTTT.

The chain uses TRBV7-8 and TRBJ1-4; 9 bases align to TRBD1. The CDR3 loop spans 17 amino acids. J lost 10 bases, V lost 4 bases, and 16 bases had no gene match. CDR1 is SGHVS, CDR2 FQNEAQ, per germline. The CDR3: CASSWGGFGTGKGKLFF. CDR3 in DNA: TGTGCCAGCAGCTGGGGAGGATTCGGGACAGGGAAGGGAAAACTGTTTTTT.

The chain couples TRBV10-3 to TRBJ1-1; TRBD1 matches at 7 bases. Losses at the gene ends were 7 bases for V and 4 bases for J; bases not matched to a gene: 9. The CDR3 spans 14 residues. Germline V gene data show CDR1 as ENHRY and CDR2 as SYGVKD. CDR3 amino acids: CAIMGQRTGTEAFF. The DNA of the CDR3 is TGTGCCATCATGGGCCAGAGGACAGGCACTGAAGCTTTCTTT.

CDR3 nucleotides: TGTGCCAGCAGTGACGTTAAATTCGGACAGGGCGGGAACTATGGCTACACCTTC. Translating gives CASSDVKFGQGGNYGYTF. The rearrangement joins TRBV6-1 to TRBJ1-2; 8 nucleotides align to TRBD1. This CDR3 is 18 amino acids long. Trimming took 3 bases from V and 2 from J; bases not matched to a gene: 14. Germline V gene lookup returns CDR1 MNHNS and CDR2 SASEGT.

The V and J genes are TRBV19 and TRBJ1-2; no firm D call. Looked up from germline, CDR1 is LNHDA and CDR2 is SQIVND (reference sequence). The V gene lost 7 bases and the J gene lost 5 bases, with 8 bases spanning the gap. The CDR3 is 11 residues long. The chain's CDR3 is CASTGRYGYTF. CDR3 bases: TGTGCCAGTACGGGAAGATATGGCTACACCTTC.

The DNA for the CDR3 is TGTGCCAGCAGTGAAGGTAGACAGGGGACAGGGGACACTGAAGCTTTCTTT. Amino acid sequence: CASSEGRQGTGDTEAFF. The chain joins TRBV2 to TRBJ1-1, with 10 bases matching TRBD1. Losses at the gene ends were 1 base for V and 3 bases for J; bases not matched to a gene: 8. Germline loops: CDR1 SNHLY, CDR2 FYNNEI. The CDR3 is made up of 17 amino acids.

The chain couples TRBV19 to TRBJ1-2; no clear D gene. Germline assignment: CDR1 LNHDA and CDR2 SQIVND (reference sequence). The CDR3 runs 12 residues. The ends were cut back, 7 bases at V and 5 bases at J, with 11 bases in the middle. The CDR3 DNA is TGTGCCAGTACAAGCGGGATTTATGGCTACACCTTC. It translates to CASTSGIYGYTF.

V and J are TRBV2 and TRBJ1-5; D is undetermined. The V gene lost 4 bases and the J gene lost 13 bases, with 11 bases spanning the gap. Per germline, CDR1 SNHLY and CDR2 FYNNEI. This CDR3 contains 11 residues. Here the CDR3 DNA reads TGTGCCAGCAGTGTAGGGCGGGTACAGCATTTT. Its protein product is CASSVGRVQHF.

The CDR3 nucleotides read TGTGCCAGCAGCCCCCGGGACAGGTTTAACTATGGCTACACCTTC. Encoded protein: CASSPRDRFNYGYTF. The rearrangement uses TRBV7-9 and TRBJ1-2; 8 bases fit TRBD1. Per the germline V gene, CDR1 is SEHNR and CDR2 is FQNEAQ (reference sequence). The junction had 6 bases not matched to a gene; V was cut back by 5 bases and J by 1 base. The CDR3 has 15 residues.

This CDR3 reads CASSDKQGRNSPLHF. In nucleotides, the CDR3 is TGTGCCAGCAGCGACAAACAGGGGAGGAATTCACCCCTCCACTTT. The V gene is TRBV7-8, the J gene TRBJ1-6; 7 positions agree with TRBD1. The J segment lost 7 bases and the V segment lost 5 bases, leaving 8 bases of the junction unmatched. There are 15 residues in the CDR3. Germline V lookup: CDR1 SGHVS, CDR2 FQNEAQ.

This rearrangement joins TRBV7-9 to TRBJ2-4, with TRBD1 as a possible D gene (6 bases). This CDR3 has 14 amino acids. Looked up from germline, CDR1 is SEHNR and CDR2 is FQNEAQ (reference sequence). Trimming shortened V by 5 bases and J by 2 bases, and 10 bases separated the two germline ends. CDR3 nucleotide sequence: TGTGCCAGCAGCAATGACAGGTCCAAAAACATTCAGTACTTC. Protein product: CASSNDRSKNIQYF.